These T cell receptor beta chains were read from a single sample in a study of early T cells in non-severe SARS-CoV-2 infection. TCRdb reprocessed the 5' RACE reads via MiXCR and lists one record per CDR3 protein. Counted here are just under 65,000 distinct CDR3 sequences, 11% occurring once; the ten biggest clones make up roughly 3%. The sequencing here drew on whole blood, taken at baseline. The receptors here all came from an adult who was a healthcare worker with PCR-confirmed SARS-CoV-2 infection or an uninfected control (not recorded which). CDR3s include the opening cysteine and the closing phenylalanine or tryptophan. Fields, in order: J gene, V gene, CDR3 protein.

>TRBJ1-1|TRBV24-1
CATFFAGTGYTEAFF
>TRBJ2-2|TRBV7-6
CASSFAGTGELFF
>TRBJ2-2|TRBV14
CASSLGGRLFF
>TRBJ2-1|TRBV12-5
CASASGTSGGAGYNEQFF
>TRBJ2-1|TRBV21-1
CTSSKARGAVDEQFF
>TRBJ2-7|TRBV12-3/TRBV12-4
CASSLRIRGLAGGRSSYEQYF
>TRBJ2-7|TRBV7-8
CASSLTERGGREMQYF
>TRBJ2-3|TRBV5-1
CASSLAPGDTQYF
>TRBJ2-3|TRBV7-3
CASSLIVSTDTQYF
>TRBJ1-1|TRBV20-1
CSARDLVEAFF
>TRBJ2-5|TRBV18
CASSPGTGTQETQYF
>TRBJ1-3|TRBV16
CASSRGGNTIYF
>TRBJ1-1|TRBV5-1
CASSHGQELNTEAFF
>TRBJ2-1|TRBV7-2
CASSLGLLAGGPNEQFF
>TRBJ2-5|TRBV11-2
CASSLSIQGGETQYF
>TRBJ1-3|TRBV7-9
CASSRITGAGNTIYF
>TRBJ1-1|TRBV28
CASRWTGTPEAFF
>TRBJ2-5|TRBV5-1
CASSRTDPQETQYF
>TRBJ2-2|TRBV15
CATSRDSGGAGELFF
>TRBJ1-2|TRBV30
CAWNRLGYTF
>TRBJ1-5|TRBV6-1
CASSGQGKGNQPQHF
>TRBJ1-2|TRBV11-2
CASSLDGTLCSGF
>TRBJ2-5|TRBV2
CASSPPPGKKETQYF
>TRBJ2-2|TRBV9
CASSVEVGAVTGELFF
>TRBJ2-7|TRBV3-1
CASSQVRFEQYF
>TRBJ2-7|TRBV20-1
CSARPGTGAYEQYF
>TRBJ2-7|TRBV30
CAWSWASGEQYF
>TRBJ1-6|TRBV18
CASSGGQGDNWALHF
>TRBJ2-4|TRBV20-1
CSASPPLAKNIQYF
>TRBJ2-3|TRBV20-1
CSAKVYGGPDTQYF
>TRBJ1-2|TRBV20-1
CSASFSRSGGYTF
>TRBJ1-5|TRBV20-1
CSASQGNGNQPQHF
>TRBJ2-7|TRBV5-5
CASSWGPTTTYEQYF
>TRBJ1-1|TRBV18
CASSPGTGMNTEAFF
>TRBJ2-7|TRBV7-8
CASSLGGGQDYEQYF
>TRBJ1-1|TRBV6-6
CASTKGVTEAFF
>TRBJ2-1|TRBV6-2/TRBV6-3
CASSSQNNEQFF
>TRBJ1-1|TRBV5-4
CASSLLRETEAFF
>TRBJ1-1|TRBV12-3/TRBV12-4
CASSPYGEAFF
>TRBJ2-2|TRBV20-1
CSARGTNTGELFF
>TRBJ1-2|TRBV7-2
CASSLDPDFGYTF
>TRBJ2-1|TRBV19
CASSIAGTSGGSSYNEQFF
>TRBJ2-1|TRBV2
CASSERDNEQFF
>TRBJ2-7|TRBV3-1
CASSQGTSVGEQYF
>TRBJ2-7|TRBV6-2/TRBV6-3
CASSYRTGINEQYF
>TRBJ2-6|TRBV5-1
CASSYRGDTSGANVLTF
>TRBJ2-7|TRBV6-2/TRBV6-3
CASSYGTGTYEQYF
>TRBJ1-2|TRBV5-1
CASSPGQVGFYGYTF
>TRBJ1-2|TRBV30
CAWSVTAGGYTF
>TRBJ2-2|TRBV6-4
CASSYRDGGELFF
>TRBJ2-2|TRBV2
CASRKDTNTGELFF
>TRBJ2-3|TRBV6-2/TRBV6-3
CASSYGTSGGGTDTQYF
>TRBJ2-3|TRBV11-2
CASSLGRADTQYF
>TRBJ1-6|TRBV20-1
CSAGDGDSPLHF
>TRBJ2-3|TRBV4-1
CASSGHTDTQYF
>TRBJ1-3|TRBV7-2
CASSLGLLSGNTIYF
>TRBJ2-5|TRBV7-9
CASSSGLLRRETQYF
>TRBJ2-5|TRBV7-6
CASSPLQETQYF
>TRBJ1-2|TRBV5-1
CASSPGQGRGYTF
>TRBJ1-5|TRBV6-2/TRBV6-3
CASRPRYSNQPQHF